Following are 29 T cell receptor beta chains from one sample sequenced in a study of CD8+CD57+ T cells in acquired aplastic anemia. Patients chosen for sequencing had CD8+CD57+ cells that had expanded, as shown by flow cytometry. Genomic DNA served as template for TCR beta VDJ and CDR3 profiling. TCRdb itself ran the reads through MiXCR, one entry per CDR3 protein. In the table there are around 250,000 distinct CDR3 sequences, approximately 80% of which are singletons. The sample consisted of sorted CD4+, CD8+, or CD8+CD57+ T cells (not recorded which) from PBMCs. These receptors originate from a human donor with aplastic anemia.

This clonotype occurred once. V usage is TRBV19 and J usage is TRBJ2-5; 8 bases agree with TRBD1. Germline V gene sequence: CDR1 LNHDA, CDR2 SQIVND (reference sequence). The CDR3 has 16 residues. After removal of 4 bases from V and 5 bases from J, the junction contained 12 bases not matched to a gene. The CDR3 DNA is TGTGCCAGTAGTACCGGTGACAGGGGTTCTCGGGAGACCCAGTACTTC. Its translation: CASSTGDRGSRETQYF. The full variable domain, completed using reference TRBV19 and TRBJ2-5, is DGGITQSPKYLFRKEGQNVTLSCEQNLNHDAMYWYRQDPGQGLRLIYYSQIVNDFQKGDIAEGYSVSREKKESFPLTVTSAQKNPTAFYLCASSTGDRGSRETQYFGPGTRLLVL.

A word on this clonotype: The junction does not match germline at one end; this may be a read error. The rearrangement joins TRBV7-2 to TRBJ2-1; unclear D gene. Germline CDR1 is SGHTA and CDR2 is FQGNSA. The CDR3 sequence is 13 residues long. The CDR3, as DNA: TGTGCCAGCAGCTTCGGGTGGTACCCCGATACGCACTTC. It translates to CASSFGWYPDTHF.

The rearrangement links TRBV7-2 to TRBJ2-7, with D unresolved. The germline V gene has CDR1 SGHTA and CDR2 FQGNSA. V lost 1 base, J lost 13 bases, and 23 bases lay in between. The CDR3 covers 15 residues. The CDR3 DNA sequence: TGTGCCAGCAGCTTAGGACCTGGCGATATGAGAGAGTCATACTTC. Its protein is CASSLGPGDMRESYF.

For this clonotype: The CDR3 does not end in the conserved phenylalanine or tryptophan, so this is likely a read error. It is unclear where the CDR3 begins or ends on the DNA, so no DNA is shown, and the CDR3 is as TCRdb lists it. The V and J genes are TRBV2 and TRBJ1-2. Germline CDR1 reads SNHLY; CDR2 reads FYNNEI. The CDR3 contains 16 residues when both ends are counted. The CDR3 protein is CASSPPYRDTHGSSSS.

The gene calls are TRBV7-9 and TRBJ2-7; 8 bases are shared with TRBD1. Germline V gene sequence: CDR1 SEHNR, CDR2 FQNEAQ (reference sequence). V was clipped by 1 base and J by 5 bases; unmatched bases: 4. The CDR3 consists of 14 residues. CDR3 sequence (DNA): TGTGCCAGCAGCTTAGTACCAGGGGGCGACGAGCAGTACTTC. It translates to CASSLVPGGDEQYF. Using reference TRBV7-9 and TRBJ2-7 for the parts outside the CDR3, the full variable domain is DTGVSQNPRHKITKRGQNVTFRCDPISEHNRLYWYRQTLGQGPEFLTYFQNEAQLEKSRLLSDRFSAERPKGSFSTLEIQRTEQGDSAMYLCASSLVPGGDEQYFGPGTRLTVT.

The V and J genes are TRBV7-9 and TRBJ1-1, with 7 positions matching TRBD1. CDR3 length: 15 amino acids. Germline loops: CDR1 SEHNR, CDR2 FQNEAQ (reference sequence). Trimming removed 5 bases from V and 14 bases from J; junction bases left unmatched: 20. The CDR3 DNA follows: TGTGCCAGCAGCGTAGGGGGACAGAGCACAGATACGGAGTTCTTT. Its protein product is CASSVGGQSTDTEFF.

Comment on this clonotype: This CDR3 fails to terminate in the conserved phenylalanine or tryptophan, so it likely reflects a read error. The limits of the CDR3 on the DNA are not certain, so only TCRdb's listed CDR3 is given. This chain's CDR3 is CASSLGGGATTQY. V is TRBV7-8 and J is TRBJ2-3; whether TRBD2, the table's D call, matches the DNA was not checked. The CDR3 extends over 13 residues, inclusive of both ends. Germline V lookup: CDR1 SGHVS, CDR2 FQNEAQ.

For this clonotype: An end of the junction does not agree with germline; a read error may underlie this. The rearrangement uses TRBV29-1 and TRBJ2-3; a weak D match, TRBD2 (6 bases). The CDR3 length is 13 residues. Looked up from germline, CDR1 is SQVTM and CDR2 is ANQGSEA. The CDR3 sequence: CAIVGGERGTQFF. The CDR3 DNA reads TGTGCCATTGTGGGCGGGGAGAGAGGTACGCAGTTCTTT.

This clonotype was observed many times. The chain employs TRBV6-4 and TRBJ2-1, with 9 bases that match TRBD2. V dropped 0 bases and J dropped 7; count of bases not matched to a gene: 7. This CDR3 has 16 residues. From germline, CDR1 is MRHNA and CDR2 SNTAGT. The CDR3 here is CASSDSLGLASNEQFF. The CDR3 bases are TGTGCCAGCAGTGACTCGCTCGGACTAGCGAGTAATGAGCAGTTCTTC.

The rearrangement joins TRBV7-9 to TRBJ2-7; no firm D call. This CDR3 has 18 amino acids. V gave up 0 bases and J gave up 3 bases, with 21 bases separating them. CDR1 is SEHNR and CDR2 is FQNEAQ in the germline V gene (reference sequence). The CDR3 nucleotides are TGTGCCAGCAGCTTAGCGCGAGGTCCCACAGCCCTTTACTACGAGCAGTACGTC. Amino acids: CASSLARGPTALYYEQYV.

V usage is TRBV7-9 and J usage is TRBJ2-6; a weak D match, TRBD1 (6 bases). Between the trimmed V and J ends, which lost 5 bases and 19 bases, there was a span of 27 bases. Per germline, CDR1 SEHNR and CDR2 FQNEAQ (reference sequence). The length of the CDR3 is 15 residues. Here the CDR3 DNA reads TGTGCCAGCAGCGTGACAGGCAGTGAAGCGAACCTGTACACTTTC. Protein sequence: CASSVTGSEANLYTF.

The chain joins TRBV7-8 to TRBJ2-3, with D perhaps matching TRBD1 (6 bases). Deletions cut 5 bases from V and 1 base from J, with 13 bases between. Germline V gene lookup returns CDR1 SGHVS and CDR2 FQNEAQ. CDR3 length: 15 amino acids. The CDR3 spells CASSPCPGGTDTQYF. The CDR3 nucleotides read TGTGCCAGCAGCCCGTGCCCAGGGGGCACAGATACGCAGTATTTT.

This clonotype appeared a single time. This chain links TRBV19 with TRBJ1-2; weak D call: TRBD1 (5 bases). Per germline, CDR1 LNHDA and CDR2 SQIVND (reference sequence). V was clipped by 5 bases and J by 7 bases, with 20 bases between them. This CDR3 region has 15 residues. DNA of the CDR3: TGTGCCAGTAGTCCCTATCTGAGGGGCGGCGGTGGCTACACCTTC. Encoded protein: CASSPYLRGGGGYTF.

In regard to this clonotype: Sequence at one end of the junction differs from germline and may be a read error. The chain is built from TRBV7-3 and TRBJ2-3; D is possibly TRBD1 (6 bases). This CDR3 is built from 14 residues. Per germline, CDR1 SGHTA and CDR2 FQGTGA. The CDR3 protein is CARQWARETHTQGF. CDR3 DNA: TGTGCCAGGCAGTGGGCTAGGGAGACCCATACCCAGGGGTTT.

In regard to this clonotype: A read error may produce the germline difference seen at one junction end. The V and J genes are TRBV7-3 and TRBJ2-3; 9 bases agree with TRBD1. The germline gives CDR1 SGHTA, CDR2 FQGTGA. The CDR3 spans 14 residues. The CDR3 here is CASSSGQGYGNTFF. CDR3 DNA: TGTGCCAGCAGCTCGGGACAGGGCTATGGCAACACCTTCTTT. The full variable domain, with the rest looked up from reference TRBV7-3 and TRBJ2-3, is GAGVSQTPSNKVTEKGKYVELRCDPISGHTALYWYRQSLGQGPEFLIYFQGTGAADDSGLPNDRFFAVRPEGSVSTLKIQRTERGDSAVYLCASSSGQGYGNTFFGPGTRLTVL.

The chain carries TRBV19 and TRBJ1-3; tentatively, D is TRBD1 (6 bases). From germline, CDR1 is LNHDA and CDR2 SQIVND (reference sequence). V lost 0 bases and J 0 bases, leaving 9 bases between the germline ends. The CDR3 is 16 amino acids. The CDR3: CASSIDGQISGNTIYF. The CDR3 DNA reads TGTGCCAGTAGTATAGATGGACAGATCTCTGGAAACACCATATATTTT.

As concerns this clonotype: Since the CDR3 does not end with the conserved phenylalanine or tryptophan, this likely comes from a read error. The DNA is left out, because the CDR3 cannot be placed on it with certainty; the CDR3 is given as TCRdb lists it. The chain couples TRBV7-9 to TRBJ1-2. From its first to its last residue, the CDR3 has 13 amino acids. Germline values: CDR1 SEHNR, CDR2 FQNEAQ (reference sequence). The CDR3 loop is CASSGLAGGAYEQ.

The chain links TRBV7-9 to TRBJ2-3; D call uncertain. V was cut by 4 bases and J by 4 bases, with 24 bases left in between. CDR1 is SEHNR, CDR2 FQNEAQ, per germline (reference sequence). The CDR3 has 18 residues. CDR3 region: CASSSVHPCRRDPDTQYF. As DNA, the CDR3 is TGTGCCAGCAGCTCGGTACACCCCTGTCGTAGAGACCCAGATACGCAGTATTTT.

This chain's CDR3 is CASSADPETQYF. DNA of the CDR3: TGTGCCAGCAGCGCAGATCCAGAGACCCAGTACTTC. V and J are TRBV11-1 and TRBJ2-5; D uncertain. This CDR3 spans 12 amino acids. Germline assignment: CDR1 SGHAT and CDR2 FQDESV (reference sequence). The V gene lost 5 bases and the J gene lost 4 bases, with 8 bases spanning the gap.

Notes on this clonotype: The junction shows a germline mismatch at one end, possibly a read error. The rearrangement uses TRBV15 and TRBJ2-3; D is undetermined. This CDR3 is 14 amino acids long. Looked up from germline, CDR1 is LNHNV and CDR2 is YYDKDF (reference sequence). In DNA form, the CDR3 reads TGTGCCACCAGCAGGGCCGCCAGCCCAGATACCCAGTATTTC. It is translated as CATSRAASPDTQYF.

This clonotype was picked up a small number of times. Likely a read error: the CDR3 ends without its conserved phenylalanine or tryptophan. The DNA is omitted, as the CDR3 cannot be located on it reliably, and the CDR3 follows TCRdb's listing. The J gene is TRBJ2-1, the V gene TRBV19; the tabulated D call, TRBD1, remains unverified against the DNA. CDR1 is LNHDA and CDR2 is SQIVND in the germline V gene (reference sequence). Counting both end residues, the CDR3 totals 16 amino acids. The CDR3: CASSMGGETYNEQFFV.

This clonotype was observed at least ten times. This rearrangement joins TRBV7-9 to TRBJ2-5; perhaps TRBD2 as D (6 bases). Germline V CDR1 and CDR2: SEHNR, FQNEAQ (reference sequence). CDR3 size: 14 residues. The germline V and J ends were trimmed by 5 bases and 2 bases, with 12 bases remaining between them. The CDR3 DNA sequence: TGTGCCAGCAGCCTCGTAGCGGCACAAGAGACCCAGTACTTC. This codes for CASSLVAAQETQYF.

The genes are TRBV24-1 and TRBJ2-1, with D maybe TRBD1 (6 bases). The CDR3 consists of 13 residues. Germline CDR1 and CDR2: KGHDR and SFDVKD. Trimming cost V 5 bases and J 6 bases, with 10 bases left between them. The CDR3 DNA is TGTGCCACCAGTGTACGCAGGGGCAATGAGCAGTTCTTC. It yields the protein CATSVRRGNEQFF.

The chain couples TRBV7-9 to TRBJ2-7, with D perhaps TRBD1 (6 bases). Germline V CDR1 and CDR2: SEHNR, FQNEAQ (reference sequence). This CDR3 is 14 amino acids long. Trimming removed 5 bases at V and 9 bases at J, with 20 bases between. CDR3 protein: CASSGRQACRAQYF. As DNA, the CDR3 is TGTGCCAGCAGCGGGCGACAGGCTTGCCGAGCGCAGTACTTC. Drawing the rest from reference TRBV7-9 and TRBJ2-7, the complete variable domain is DTGVSQNPRHKITKRGQNVTFRCDPISEHNRLYWYRQTLGQGPEFLTYFQNEAQLEKSRLLSDRFSAERPKGSFSTLEIQRTEQGDSAMYLCASSGRQACRAQYFGPGTRLTVT.

As concerns this clonotype: A junction boundary mismatches the germline segment, possibly from a read error. The V call is TRBV15, the J call TRBJ2-5; 8 nucleotides match TRBD2. Germline V lookup: CDR1 LNHNV, CDR2 YYDKDF (reference sequence). The CDR3 sequence is 14 residues long. The CDR3 coding sequence is TGTGCCAGCAGCGGGGGCTCCAGCCAAGACACCCAGGGCTTC. Encoded protein: CASSGGSSQDTQGF.

The gene calls are TRBV5-1 and TRBJ2-2; no clear D. The V end was cut by 1 base, the J end by 0 bases, with 13 bases between. The length of the CDR3 is 17 residues. CDR1 is SGHRS, CDR2 YFSETQ, per germline. CDR3 amino acids: CASSLYATTANTGELFF. CDR3 nucleotides: TGCGCCAGCAGCTTGTACGCTACCACGGCGAACACCGGGGAGCTGTTTTTT.

About this clonotype: One base away lies a much larger clone, so this may be a sequencing read error. The chain has TRBV7-9 and TRBJ2-7, with D possibly called TRBD1 or TRBD2 (5 bases each). V was shortened by 2 bases and J by 3 bases, with 23 bases between the two germline ends. CDR1 is SEHNR, CDR2 FQNEAQ, per germline (reference sequence). The CDR3 extends over 18 amino acids. The CDR3: CASSLPGSYGANVYEQYF. The DNA for the CDR3 is TGTGCCAGCAGCTTACCGGGTAGCTACGGGGCCAACGTCTACGAGCAGTACTTC.

The count of this clonotype is one. A junction end diverges from the germline sequence, so it may reflect a read error. The chain joins TRBV11-2 to TRBJ2-5; 8 positions match TRBD1. CDR1 is SGHAT, CDR2 FQNNGV, per germline. The CDR3 totals 15 residues. This CDR3 is CASSQVITGGETQYF. The CDR3 bases are TGCGCCAGCAGCCAAGTGATCACAGGGGGAGAGACCCAGTACTTC.

The chain couples TRBV15 to TRBJ2-1, with 7 bases fitting TRBD1. The end of the DNA fits TRBJ2-7 better, so the J call may be wrong. The germline V gene has CDR1 LNHNV and CDR2 YYDKDF (reference sequence). This CDR3 has 14 amino acids. The CDR3 DNA reads TGTGCCACCAACAGGGGCTCGAGCAACGATAAGCAGTACTTC. Translating gives CATNRGSSNDKQYF.